This TCR beta chain comes out of a study of T cell changes during pregnancy in multiple sclerosis (dated by TCRdb to the late 2010s). Context from the whole study: The study looked at changes in the T cell repertoire across pregnancy in women with multiple sclerosis.

Library method: the immunoSEQ multiplex PCR assay. TCRdb provides this immuneACCESS table in a form limited to in-frame rearrangements. Some clones are lacking; in checked studies, under half of them reflect an unresolved V gene, and why the rest are absent is not known. This sample lists around 97,000 clones; 90% were detected once. The ten largest clonotypes hold about 0.75% of the sample. A remark on this clone: The clone's antigen remains unknown. No much larger clonotype is one base removed from it; base qualities were not supplied.

Sample: peripheral blood, taken in the second trimester of pregnancy. This sequence originates from a female donor in good health, enrolled as a control in a pregnancy study.

Here is the DNA: TGTGCCAGCAGCTTAGTTGGACAGGGTGTTACTAACTATGGCTACACCTTC. Its product reads: CASSLVGQGVTNYGYTF. This chain joins TRBV7-2 to TRBJ1-2; the central 8 bases match TRBD1. Trimmed from V: 1 base; trimmed from J: 0 bases; junction bases lacking a gene match: 7. Reading from cysteine to phenylalanine, the CDR3 counts 17 amino acids. CDR3 DNA only is kept here, 51 bases in frame from base 1. The germline V gene gives CDR1 as SGHTA and CDR2 as FQGNSA.